This TCR beta chain is drawn from a study of T-cell reconstitution after alpha-beta-depleted transplantation in children. V lost 10 bases to trimming and J lost 0 bases; unmatched junction nucleotides: 13. Germline V lookup: CDR1 LGHDT, CDR2 YNNKEL (reference sequence). This CDR3 has 19 residues. Preparation of the TCRbeta library was carried out with unique molecular identifiers. MiXCR was run by TCRdb on the PCR reads, yielding one entry per CDR3 protein. The sample has around 960,000 distinct CDR3 sequences, about 26% seen once. The sequencing here drew on PBMCs, mostly from graft donor cells, taken 360 days after TCRalphabeta/CD19-depleted stem cell transplant. This chain joins TRBV3-1 and TRBJ2-1; 15 bases are shared with TRBD2. This sequence originates from a boy under two years old who had a stem cell transplant for SCID, so the T cells may come from the graft donor. The CDR3 is CAICLGLAGGMSSYNEQFF. CDR3 DNA sequence: TGTGCCATCTGTTTAGGACTAGCGGGGGGGATGAGCTCCTACAATGAGCAGTTCTTC.